This T cell receptor beta chain was recovered during a study of T-cell memory formation after mild COVID-19. Study results and caveats: Clones that shrank (day 15 to 85) were balanced CD4/CD8, whereas later expanders leaned CD4+.

Germline V gene sequence: CDR1 KGHSH, CDR2 LQKENI. The CDR3 length is 14 residues. V dropped 5 bases and J dropped 3 bases, with 10 bases sitting between them. TCRdb passed the 5' RACE reads through MiXCR, listing each CDR3 protein once. The sample lists around 200,000 distinct CDR3 sequences, 27% occurring once. Of note for this clonotype: The antigen remains unidentified.

The origin of this receptor is an adult woman who had mild COVID-19 (a few samples of this study predate the infection). Cell type and time point are not known. Sequencing was carried out using PBMCs or a T cell subset sorted from them (not recorded which). The chain employs TRBV18 and TRBJ2-2; D uncertain. DNA of the CDR3: TGTGCCAGCTCATCATTAAAGGACACCGGGGAGCTGTTTTTT. Its translation is CASSSLKDTGELFF.